This TCR beta chain was documented in a study of CD8+ T cells in alopecia areata listed by TCRdb under 2018. Context from the whole study: The treated patients took part in an open-label pilot trial in which moderate-to-severe alopecia areata was treated with oral tofacitinib at 5 to 10 mg twice daily. Biopsies were taken from tofacitinib-treated patients at baseline and at 4 and 24 weeks of treatment, and a later scalp biopsy was taken in several of the tofacitinib-treated patients. In treated patients, disease severity was measured using the SALT score, which gives the percentage of scalp surface area affected. Scalp tissue and sorted CD4+ and CD8+ peripheral blood T cells from patchy and totalis/universalis alopecia areata patients and from healthy controls were covered by human TCRbeta sequencing. Patients received tofacitinib for 6 to 18 months and were then followed off drug for 6 months to check for delayed response and recurrence. Scalp clonality was compared among normal scalp (n=4), patchy alopecia areata scalp (n=8), and alopecia totalis/universalis scalp (n=8). Amplification of TCRbeta CDR3 regions was done by immunoSEQ multiplex PCR using 35 Vbeta forward primers and 13 Jbeta reverse primers. RNA was obtained with the PAXgene miRNA kit for fixed scalp, the miRNeasy kit for PBMCs, and the RNeasy kit for mouse skin. High-throughput TCRbeta sequencing was used to examine T cell clonal expansion in alopecia areata in both the C3H/HeJ mouse model and human patients. Results the study describes overall, beyond this receptor: TCR sequences shared between patients were less clear than in mice, possibly partly because of HLA diversity in the patient population. Tofacitinib significantly decreased scalp clonality and the number of expanded CD8+ clones among the top 100 scalp clones. Compared with normal scalp, lesional scalp had higher clonality and more expanded CD8+ clones, particularly in alopecia totalis/universalis, a pattern that suggests antigenic drive. Unlike mouse skin, which is dominated by gammadelta T cells, normal human skin has resident alphabeta T cells that are also sequenced, and this complicates analysis of the scalp TCR repertoire. Because the treated cohort was small and included a single nonresponder, larger studies are needed to assess links between baseline CD8+ expansion and response. Many expanded lesional clones persisted in scalp and blood during tofacitinib treatment, which may partly explain relapse after stopping treatment.

V is cut by 4 bases and J by 4 bases, and the space between the germline ends is 16 bases. The CDR3 goes from the cysteine to the phenylalanine over 14 residues. The CDR3 DNA has 42 bases and is translated from base 1. From the germline V gene (reference sequence), CDR1 is GTSNPN and CDR2 is SVGIG. Taken with the paper, the label for time point translates to: about 25 weeks on oral tofacitinib. Reading the label with the study, this specimen's treatment or condition is: oral pan-JAK inhibitor, 5-10 mg twice daily. Peripheral blood and lesional scalp punch biopsies were obtained from patients with alopecia areata. PBMCs were isolated by density centrifugation and stained for CD3, CD4 and CD8, after which CD4+ and CD8+ T cells were sorted on a FACSAria. Libraries were built with the immunoSEQ multiplex PCR assay. RNA was extracted from all samples and reverse transcribed into cDNA as template for TCR sequencing. SuperScript III was used to make first-strand cDNA, primed with a 2:1 mix of oligo-dT and random hexamers. A synthetic immune receptor repertoire was used to measure amplification bias, and any remaining bias was corrected computationally. On the authors' methods: After raw reads were preprocessed to remove errors, the CDR3 was defined following IMGT conventions as running from the conserved cysteine to phenylalanine. Clonality was calculated as 1 minus Shannon entropy normalized by log2 of the number of productive unique TCRs. Scalp TCRbeta sequences were cross-referenced with sorted blood CD4 and CD8 repertoires so that the CD4 or CD8 identity of scalp clones could be inferred. The table comes from immuneACCESS by way of TCRdb, which keeps in-frame sequences with V and J called. Part of the clones is missing from these tables; in studies checked, under half for an unresolved V gene and the rest for unknown reasons. V and J calls plus clone size are reproduced from that table; the DNA served to infer D and trimming. This sample holds under 200,000 clones; 50% to 65% were observed only once. 12% to 15% of the sample goes to the ten largest clones.

As for this clone: No antigen is known for it. One base away there is no much larger clone; base qualities are not given.

The clonotype comes from a human donor with alopecia areata. The chain is made from TRBV30 and TRBJ1-2, with no confident D gene call. This specimen consisted of CD4+ T cells sorted from blood, obtained at week 24, from a patient treated with tofacitinib. The sequenced DNA: TGTGCCTGGACGCTCCCCGGACTGTTCTATGGCTACACCTTC. This translates into CAWTLPGLFYGYTF.